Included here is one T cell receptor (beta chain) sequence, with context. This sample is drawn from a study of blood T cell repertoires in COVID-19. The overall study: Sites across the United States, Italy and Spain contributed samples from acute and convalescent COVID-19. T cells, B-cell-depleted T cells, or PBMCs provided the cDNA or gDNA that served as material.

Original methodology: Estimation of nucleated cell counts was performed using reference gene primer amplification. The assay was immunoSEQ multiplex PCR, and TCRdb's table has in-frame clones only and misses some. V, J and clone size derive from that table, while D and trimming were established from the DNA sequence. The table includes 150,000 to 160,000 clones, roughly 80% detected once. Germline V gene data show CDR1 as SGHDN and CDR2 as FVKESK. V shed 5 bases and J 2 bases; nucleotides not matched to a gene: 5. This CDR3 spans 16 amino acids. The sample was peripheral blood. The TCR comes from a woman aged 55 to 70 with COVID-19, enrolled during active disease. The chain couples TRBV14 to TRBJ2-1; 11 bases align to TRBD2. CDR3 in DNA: TGTGCCAGCAGCTCCATAGCGGGAGGGCCCTACAATGAGCAGTTCTTC. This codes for CASSSIAGGPYNEQFF.